A selection of T cell receptor beta chains follows, all from one sample in a study of cytomegalovirus exposure and HLA in healthy donors. Sequencing was performed with immunoSEQ multiplex PCR; in TCRdb, only in-frame clones are kept and a portion is missing. The sample consists of about 160,000 clones, roughly 76% of them appearing once. The sequencing sample was made of PBMCs. The receptors were gathered from a woman aged 45-65 years in good health and CMV-seronegative. Both conserved end residues are part of each CDR3. A D gene is named only where the DNA matches it firmly. Not every row has a clone size; where given, it reads once, few, many or a size class.

V	size	D	J	CDR3	DNA
TRBV19	NA	TRBD1	TRBJ1-3	CASSIQGVNSGNTIYF	TGTGCCAGTAGTATTCAGGGGGTGAACTCTGGAAACACCATATATTTT
TRBV7-3	NA	TRBD2	TRBJ2-2	CASSFRGGDTGELFF	TGTGCCAGCAGCTTTCGGGGGGGCGACACCGGGGAGCTGTTTTTT
TRBV19	NA	NA	TRBJ2-7	CASSIGTPYEQYF	TGTGCCAGTAGTATTGGGACTCCTTACGAGCAGTACTTC
TRBV15	NA	NA	TRBJ2-7	CATRPSFGNEQYF	TGTGCCACCAGACCGAGCTTCGGGAACGAGCAGTACTTC
TRBV29-1	once	NA	TRBJ2-5	CSGKQGRGEQYF	TGCAGCGGAAAACAGGGTCGGGGAGAGCAGTACTTC
TRBV25-1	NA	NA	TRBJ1-6	CASSPADTVRDSPLHF	TGTGCCAGCAGTCCGGCGGACACCGTACGAGATTCACCCCTCCACTTT
TRBV19	NA	NA	TRBJ1-1	CASNQGIISGWLF	TGTGCCAGTAACCAGGGGATAATCTCCGGGTGGCTCTTT
TRBV2	few	NA	TRBJ2-3	CASTESTDTQYF	TGTGCCAGCACAGAAAGCACAGATACGCAGTATTTT
TRBV5-6	NA	TRBD2	TRBJ2-1	CASSLQRGYNEQFF	TGTGCCAGCAGCTTACAGCGGGGTTACAATGAGCAGTTCTTC
TRBV6-5	NA	TRBD2	TRBJ2-1	CASSYEGPSGNNEQFF	TGTGCCAGCAGTTATGAGGGCCCTAGCGGGAACAATGAGCAGTTCTTC
TRBV11-2	NA	NA	TRBJ1-6	CASSLVASSYNSPLHF	TGTGCCAGCAGCTTAGTAGCGAGCTCCTATAATTCACCCCTCCACTTT
TRBV6-5	NA	TRBD1	TRBJ1-1	CASSSTGGKAFF	TGTGCCAGCAGTTCCACAGGGGGTAAGGCTTTCTTT
TRBV6-1	NA	NA	TRBJ1-2	CASSGGYGYTF	TGTGCCAGCAGCGGAGGCTATGGCTACACCTTC
TRBV5-1	NA	NA	TRBJ2-7	CASSLNGAYEQYF	TGCGCCAGCAGCTTGAATGGGGCCTACGAGCAGTACTTC
TRBV6-5	NA	NA	TRBJ1-1	CAAGRVDTSEAFF	TGTGCCGCAGGCCGGGTTGATACTAGTGAAGCTTTCTTT
TRBV6-6	NA	TRBD1	TRBJ2-2	CASIPDRGKNTGELFF	TGTGCCAGCATTCCAGACAGGGGGAAAAACACCGGGGAGCTGTTTTTT
TRBV23-1	once	NA	TRBJ2-7	CASSLLDTDSYEQYF	TGCGCCAGCAGTCTTTTGGACACCGACTCCTACGAGCAGTACTTC
TRBV6-5	NA	TRBD1	TRBJ1-6	CASSGTGPANSPLHF	TGTGCCAGCAGTGGGACAGGTCCAGCTAATTCACCCCTCCACTTT
TRBV19	NA	NA	TRBJ1-2	CASSQDRWSYGYTF	TGTGCCAGTAGTCAAGACAGGTGGTCCTATGGCTACACCTTC
TRBV19	NA	NA	TRBJ2-2	CASRRAGELFF	TGTGCCAGTAGGAGGGCCGGGGAGCTGTTTTTT
TRBV6-6	few	TRBD1	TRBJ2-7	CASSTGQALEQYF	TGTGCCAGCAGTACGGGACAGGCGCTGGAGCAGTACTTC
TRBV2	NA	NA	TRBJ2-1	CASSGLVDDEQFF	TGTGCCAGCAGTGGACTAGTTGACGATGAGCAGTTCTTC
TRBV2	NA	NA	TRBJ2-7	CASSEQGLAYEQYF	TGTGCCAGCAGCGAACAGGGATTGGCCTACGAGCAGTACTTC
TRBV2	NA	TRBD2	TRBJ2-2	CAIGGEATGELFF	TGTGCCATTGGGGGGGAGGCAACCGGGGAGCTGTTTTTT
TRBV9	NA	NA	TRBJ2-1	CASSAGRYEQFF	TGTGCCAGCAGCGCGGGGAGGTATGAGCAGTTCTTC
TRBV5-1	NA	TRBD2	TRBJ2-1	CASLGGSSSYNEQFF	TGCGCCAGCTTGGGCGGGAGTAGCTCCTACAATGAGCAGTTCTTC
TRBV28	NA	NA	TRBJ2-1	CATRPGLPYNEQFF	TGTGCCACCCGCCCGGGACTCCCCTACAATGAGCAGTTCTTC
TRBV5-8	NA	NA	TRBJ2-3	CASSLSSTRQYF	TGTGCCAGCAGCTTGTCTAGCACGCGCCAGTATTTT
TRBV28	few	NA	TRBJ1-5	CASMSAAGPPQHF	TGTGCCAGCATGTCTGCTGCGGGCCCCCCCCAGCATTTT
TRBV9	NA	TRBD2	TRBJ2-1	CASSPISGGLYNEQFF	TGTGCCAGCAGCCCTATTAGCGGGGGGCTCTACAATGAGCAGTTCTTC
TRBV18	NA	NA	TRBJ2-7	CASSQTPILEQYF	TGTGCCAGCTCCCAAACTCCGATCCTCGAGCAGTACTTC
TRBV5-1	NA	TRBD2	TRBJ2-7	CASSPEGLAGGEQYF	TGCGCCAGCAGCCCGGAGGGACTAGCGGGCGGCGAGCAGTACTTC
TRBV6-5	NA	TRBD1	TRBJ2-3	CASSYSSGQPTDTQYF	TGTGCCAGCAGTTATTCATCGGGACAGCCAACAGATACGCAGTATTTT
TRBV11-3	NA	NA	TRBJ2-7	CASSLGGSKDEQYF	TGTGCCAGCAGCCTTGGAGGGTCAAAGGACGAGCAGTACTTC
TRBV19	NA	NA	TRBJ2-3	CASSLPSQSTDTQYF	TGTGCCAGTAGTCTACCTAGCCAGTCAACAGATACGCAGTATTTT
TRBV7-2	NA	TRBD1	TRBJ2-1	CASSLARDRGPYNEQFF	TGTGCCAGCAGCTTAGCTCGGGACAGGGGGCCTTACAATGAGCAGTTCTTC
TRBV5-6	NA	NA	TRBJ2-7	CASSLFGVHEQYF	TGTGCCAGCAGCTTGTTCGGGGTCCACGAGCAGTACTTC
TRBV5-1	NA	TRBD1	TRBJ2-2	CASSLAPLTGGTGELFF	TGCGCCAGCAGCTTGGCCCCGTTGACAGGGGGCACCGGGGAGCTGTTTTTT
TRBV19	few	TRBD2	TRBJ2-1	CASSSSGGSYNEQFF	TGTGCCAGTAGTAGTAGCGGGGGGTCCTACAATGAGCAGTTCTTC
TRBV7-2	NA	NA	TRBJ1-2	CASSLSLSNYGYTF	TGTGCCAGCAGCTTATCCCTAAGCAACTATGGCTACACCTTC
TRBV6-1	NA	NA	TRBJ1-1	CASRTGGRDTEAFF	TGTGCCAGCAGGACCGGGGGTAGGGACACTGAAGCTTTCTTT
TRBV6-6	NA	TRBD2	TRBJ2-1	CASSHLTSGFYNEQFF	TGTGCCAGCAGCCACCTGACTAGCGGTTTCTACAATGAGCAGTTCTTC
TRBV5-1	NA	TRBD1	TRBJ2-7	CASSLGQGDYEQYF	TGCGCCAGCAGCTTGGGACAGGGTGACTACGAGCAGTACTTC
TRBV2	NA	NA	TRBJ1-1	CASRDWTVKNTEAFF	TGTGCCAGCAGGGACTGGACAGTGAAGAACACTGAAGCTTTCTTT
TRBV30	NA	TRBD2	TRBJ2-2	CASGLAGTSNTGELFF	TGTGCCTCGGGACTAGCGGGAACCTCGAACACCGGGGAGCTGTTTTTT
TRBV2	few	NA	TRBJ2-5	CASSDRKETQYF	TGTGCCAGCAGCGACAGGAAAGAGACCCAGTACTTC
TRBV29-1	NA	NA	TRBJ1-3	CSVATGSSGNTIYF	TGCAGCGTTGCAACAGGGAGCTCTGGAAACACCATATATTTT